This T cell receptor beta chain was sequenced in a study of sequential checkpoint blockade in melanoma. Clones were read by immunoSEQ multiplex PCR, and TCRdb kept only the in-frame ones, dropping some. The table includes 7,000 or so clones, 20% to 25% detected once. The germline V gene has CDR1 SGHRS and CDR2 YFSETQ. The length of the CDR3 is 14 residues. Trimming cost V 3 bases and J 4 bases, with 13 bases left between them. As to treatment: randomized to nivolumab then ipilimumab (arm A) or the reverse (arm B). This TCR was sampled from a human donor with melanoma. The material sequenced was tumor tissue (inferred from file names), taken from a patient given nivolumab and ipilimumab in sequence. V is TRBV5-1 and J is TRBJ1-1; no firm D call. This CDR3 is CASSSEVGITEAFF. The CDR3, as DNA: TGCGCCAGCAGCTCCGAGGTCGGAATCACTGAAGCTTTCTTT.